These 8 T cell receptor beta chains originate from one sample sequenced in a study of blood T cell repertoires in COVID-19. Clones were read by immunoSEQ multiplex PCR, and TCRdb kept only the in-frame ones, dropping some. The repertoire holds around 300,000 clones, with over 75% as singletons. Input material: peripheral blood. All receptors come from a woman aged 45-59 years with active or convalescent COVID-19.

The chain employs TRBV15 and TRBJ2-1; TRBD2 matches at 10 bases. V dropped 4 bases and J dropped 8; count of bases not matched to a gene: 2. Germline CDR1 is LNHNV and CDR2 is YYDKDF (reference sequence). The CDR3 is made up of 13 amino acids. CDR3 bases: TGTGCCACCAGCATAGGACTAGCGGATGAGCAGTTCTTC. Encoded protein: CATSIGLADEQFF.

V and J are TRBV11-1 and TRBJ2-7; D is unresolved. From germline, CDR1 is SGHAT and CDR2 FQDESV (reference sequence). The CDR3 spans 13 residues. V lost 3 bases and J 4 bases, leaving 10 bases between the germline ends. The CDR3 spells CASSFQNSYEQYF. DNA for the CDR3: TGTGCCAGCAGCTTCCAAAATAGTTACGAGCAGTACTTC.

The chain links TRBV18 to TRBJ2-3, with D possibly matching TRBD2 (6 bases). Germline assignment: CDR1 KGHSH and CDR2 LQKENI. This CDR3 region has 16 residues. V was trimmed by 0 bases and J by 7 bases, leaving 17 bases between them. CDR3 sequence reads: CASSPPGTFDGYTQYF. CDR3 nucleotides: TGTGCCAGCTCACCACCCGGGACTTTCGACGGGTATACGCAGTATTTT.

The V gene is TRBV7-2, the J gene TRBJ2-7, with D perhaps TRBD1 (6 bases). V lost 5 bases to trimming and J lost 3 bases, with 20 bases between them. Germline V gene lookup returns CDR1 SGHTA and CDR2 FQGNSA. The CDR3 is 16 amino acids. The CDR3 protein is CASSGAVQGQYYEQYF. The CDR3 DNA sequence: TGTGCCAGCAGCGGAGCGGTCCAGGGGCAATACTACGAGCAGTACTTC.

The rearrangement joins TRBV7-2 to TRBJ2-2; 12 bases map to TRBD1. The J segment lost 7 bases and the V segment lost 5 bases, leaving 8 bases of the junction unmatched. CDR3 size: 16 residues. Looked up from germline, CDR1 is SGHTA and CDR2 is FQGNSA. CDR3 protein: CASSLGGQGAYGELFF. CDR3 in DNA: TGTGCCAGCAGCCTAGGGGGACAGGGGGCATACGGGGAGCTGTTTTTT.

The chain couples TRBV2 to TRBJ1-2, with TRBD1 as a possible D gene (5 bases). Trimming left V 5 bases short and J 5 bases short, with 15 bases between. CDR1 SNHLY and CDR2 FYNNEI come from the germline V gene. The CDR3 length is 14 residues. CDR3 in amino acids: CASSPGRDLYGYTF. CDR3 sequence (DNA): TGTGCCAGCAGTCCCGGCAGGGATTTATATGGCTACACCTTC.

This clone was picked up one time. The V and J genes are TRBV5-1 and TRBJ2-5; 12 nucleotides align to TRBD2. Germline CDR1 and CDR2: SGHRS and YFSETQ. CDR3 length: 13 amino acids. V dropped 8 bases and J dropped 6; count of bases not matched to a gene: 5. DNA of the CDR3: TGCGCCAGTCGGACTAGCGGGGCCAAGACCCAGTACTTC. Translating it yields CASRTSGAKTQYF.

The rearrangement uses TRBV5-1 and TRBJ1-6; D possibly corresponds to TRBD1 (6 bases). Germline CDR1 reads SGHRS; CDR2 reads YFSETQ. This CDR3 is built from 17 residues. V dropped 0 bases and J dropped 0 bases, with 10 bases sitting between them. This CDR3 is CASSLGQGSSYNSPLHF. The CDR3 DNA reads TGCGCCAGCAGCTTGGGCCAGGGGAGCTCCTATAATTCACCCCTCCACTTT. The full variable domain, its missing parts supplied by reference TRBV5-1 and TRBJ1-6, is KAGVTQTPRYLIKTRGQQVTLSCSPISGHRSVSWYQQTPGQGLQFLFEYFSETQRNKGNFPGRFSGRQFSNSRSEMNVSTLELGDSALYLCASSLGQGSSYNSPLHFGNGTRLTVT.